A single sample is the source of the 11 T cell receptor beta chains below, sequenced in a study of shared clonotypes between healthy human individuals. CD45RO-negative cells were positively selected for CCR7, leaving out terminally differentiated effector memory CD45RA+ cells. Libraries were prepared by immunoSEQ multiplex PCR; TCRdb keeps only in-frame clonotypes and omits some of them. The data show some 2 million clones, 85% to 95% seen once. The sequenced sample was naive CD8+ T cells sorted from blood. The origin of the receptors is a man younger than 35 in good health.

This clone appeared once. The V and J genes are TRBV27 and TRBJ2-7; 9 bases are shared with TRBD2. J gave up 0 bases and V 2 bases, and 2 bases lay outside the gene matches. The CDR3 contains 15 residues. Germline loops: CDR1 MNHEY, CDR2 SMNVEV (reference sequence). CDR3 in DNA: TGTGCCAGCAGTTTAGGGACTAGCCCCTCCTACGAGCAGTACTTC. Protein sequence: CASSLGTSPSYEQYF.

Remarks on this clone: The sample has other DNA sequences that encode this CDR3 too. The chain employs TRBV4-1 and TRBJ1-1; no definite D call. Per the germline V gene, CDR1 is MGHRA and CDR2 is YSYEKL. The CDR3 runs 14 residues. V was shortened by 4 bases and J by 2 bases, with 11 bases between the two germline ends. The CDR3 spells CASSPRGRNTEAFF. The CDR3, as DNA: TGCGCCAGCAGCCCCCGTGGGAGAAACACTGAAGCTTTCTTT.

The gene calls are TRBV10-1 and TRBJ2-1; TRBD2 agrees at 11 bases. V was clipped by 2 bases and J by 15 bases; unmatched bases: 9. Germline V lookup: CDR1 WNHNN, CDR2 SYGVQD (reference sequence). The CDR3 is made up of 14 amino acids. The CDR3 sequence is CASSEDSGGAGSFF. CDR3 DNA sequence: TGCGCCAGCAGTGAGGATAGCGGGGGGGCCGGATCGTTCTTC.

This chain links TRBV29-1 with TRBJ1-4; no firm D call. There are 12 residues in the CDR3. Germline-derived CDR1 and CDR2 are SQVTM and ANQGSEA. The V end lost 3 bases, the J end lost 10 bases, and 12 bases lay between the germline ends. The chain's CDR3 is CSVEDSGAKLFF. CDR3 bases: TGCAGCGTTGAGGATTCGGGAGCAAAACTGTTTTTT.

The DNA for the CDR3 is TGCGCCAGCAGCTGGGTGCGGGACAGCTCCTACGAGCAGTACTTC. This codes for CASSWVRDSSYEQYF. This sequence joins TRBV4-1 and TRBJ2-7, with D perhaps matching TRBD1 (7 bases). Trimming removed 5 bases from V and 0 bases from J, with 14 bases in between. The V gene's germline CDR1 is MGHRA and CDR2 YSYEKL. This CDR3 has 15 residues.

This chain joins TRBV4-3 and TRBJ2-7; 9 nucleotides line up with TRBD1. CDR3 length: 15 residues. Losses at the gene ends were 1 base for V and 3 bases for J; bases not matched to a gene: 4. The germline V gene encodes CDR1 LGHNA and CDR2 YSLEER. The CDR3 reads CASSQGGQGYYEQYF. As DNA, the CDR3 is TGCGCCAGCAGCCAAGGGGGACAGGGCTACTACGAGCAGTACTTC.

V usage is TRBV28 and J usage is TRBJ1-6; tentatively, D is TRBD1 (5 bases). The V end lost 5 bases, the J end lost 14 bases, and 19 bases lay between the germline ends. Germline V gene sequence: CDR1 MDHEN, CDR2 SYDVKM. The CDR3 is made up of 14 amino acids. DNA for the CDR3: TGTGCCAGCAGTCAATTCGAGTCAGGGTTAACCCTCCACTTT. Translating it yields CASSQFESGLTLHF. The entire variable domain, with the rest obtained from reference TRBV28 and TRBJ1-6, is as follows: DVKVTQSSRYLVKRTGEKVFLECVQDMDHENMFWYRQDPGLGLRLIYFSYDVKMKEKGDIPEGYSVSREKKERFSLILESASTNQTSMYLCASSQFESGLTLHFGNGTRLTVT.

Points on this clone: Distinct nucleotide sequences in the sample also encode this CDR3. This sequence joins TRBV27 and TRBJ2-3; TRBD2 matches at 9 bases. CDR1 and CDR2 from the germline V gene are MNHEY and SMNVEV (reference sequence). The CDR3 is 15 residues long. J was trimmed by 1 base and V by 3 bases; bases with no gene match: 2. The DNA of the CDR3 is TGTGCCAGCAGTTTCGCTAGCGGGGGCACAGATACGCAGTATTTT. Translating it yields CASSFASGGTDTQYF.

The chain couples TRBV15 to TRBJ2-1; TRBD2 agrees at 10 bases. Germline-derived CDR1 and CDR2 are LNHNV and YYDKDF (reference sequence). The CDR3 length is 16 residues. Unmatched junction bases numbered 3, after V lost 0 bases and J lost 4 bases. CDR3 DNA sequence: TGTGCCACCAGCAGAGAGGCTAGCGGGGGTTACAATGAGCAGTTCTTC. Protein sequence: CATSREASGGYNEQFF.

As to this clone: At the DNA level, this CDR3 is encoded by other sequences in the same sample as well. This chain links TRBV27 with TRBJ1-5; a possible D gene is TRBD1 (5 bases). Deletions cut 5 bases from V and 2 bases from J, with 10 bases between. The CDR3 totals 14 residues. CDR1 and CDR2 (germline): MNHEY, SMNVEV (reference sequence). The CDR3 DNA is TGTGCCAGCAGTCTCCGGGACGGCAATCAGCCCCAGCATTTT. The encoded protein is CASSLRDGNQPQHF.

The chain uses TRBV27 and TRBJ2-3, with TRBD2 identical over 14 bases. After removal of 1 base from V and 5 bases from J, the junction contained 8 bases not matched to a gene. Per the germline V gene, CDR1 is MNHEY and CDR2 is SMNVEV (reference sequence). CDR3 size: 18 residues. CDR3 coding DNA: TGTGCCAGCAGTTTATTTCGACTAGCGGGGGGGCAGGGAGATACGCAGTATTTT. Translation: CASSLFRLAGGQGDTQYF.